What follows are 27 T cell receptor beta chains derived from one specimen sequenced in a study of T cells in Graves' hyperthyroidism and ophthalmopathy. The TCR beta CDR3 regions underwent amplification using RNA transcripts as the source. Researchers ran a first-round RT-PCR on the TCR CDR3 using the HTBI primer set. Via MiXCR, TCRdb re-called the multiplex PCR reads, giving one row per CDR3 protein. The sample contains hundreds of thousands of distinct CDR3 sequences, 35% of which appear only once. The sample was blood. These TCRs come from a woman aged 40 to 49 with Graves' hyperthyroidism.

The rearrangement joins TRBV9 to TRBJ2-1; the D gene is possibly TRBD2 (6 bases). In germline, CDR1 is SGDLS, CDR2 YYNGEE. This CDR3 comprises 14 residues. Trimming took off 2 bases at V and 6 bases at J, with 12 bases between the two ends. Here the CDR3 reads CASSVGGVSNEQFF. The CDR3 DNA is TGTGCCAGCAGCGTTGGCGGGGTTAGCAATGAGCAGTTCTTC. Full variable domain (missing parts from reference TRBV9 and TRBJ2-1): DSGVTQTPKHLITATGQRVTLRCSPRSGDLSVYWYQQSLDQGLQFLIQYYNGEERAKGNILERFSAQQFPDLHSELNLSSLELGDSALYFCASSVGGVSNEQFFGPGTRLTVL.

This clonotype has a count of ten or more. The chain links TRBV10-3 to TRBJ1-1; D possibly corresponds to TRBD1 (5 bases). Trimming pared 6 bases from V and 3 bases from J, leaving 8 bases between. The CDR3 contains 12 residues. Per the germline V gene, CDR1 is ENHRY and CDR2 is SYGVKD. The CDR3 nucleotides are TGTGCCATCAGAGGGGTGGACACTGAAGCTTTCTTT. This encodes CAIRGVDTEAFF.

The rearrangement joins TRBV2 to TRBJ1-4; D possibly corresponds to TRBD1 (5 bases). This CDR3 is built from 14 residues. V shed 6 bases and J shed 7 bases, with 15 bases lying between them. Germline CDR1 SNHLY, CDR2 FYNNEI. The CDR3: CASSPRGFGEKLFF. CDR3 coding DNA: TGTGCCAGCAGCCCAAGGGGTTTTGGTGAAAAACTGTTTTTT.

The table lists this clonotype with many counts. The chain carries TRBV5-6 and TRBJ1-6; D call uncertain. The CDR3 has 12 residues. V was trimmed by 5 bases and J by 13 bases, leaving 13 bases between them. From germline, CDR1 is SGHDT and CDR2 YYEEEE. The CDR3 DNA reads TGTGCCAGCAGAAAAACCGGGTCCCCCCTCCACTTT. As protein: CASRKTGSPLHF. The full variable domain, with the rest looked up from reference TRBV5-6 and TRBJ1-6, is DAGVTQSPTHLIKTRGQQVTLRCSPKSGHDTVSWYQQALGQGPQFIFQYYEEEERQRGNFPDRFSGHQFPNYSSELNVNALLLGDSALYLCASRKTGSPLHFGNGTRLTVT.

The gene calls are TRBV7-2 and TRBJ1-5, with no clear D. The CDR3 has 14 residues. Deletions cut 6 bases from V and 0 bases from J, with 9 bases between. Germline assignment: CDR1 SGHTA and CDR2 FQGNSA. This CDR3 is CASSSANSNQPQHF. CDR3 nucleotides: TGTGCCAGCAGTTCCGCCAATAGCAATCAGCCCCAGCATTTT.

This clonotype has ten or more counts. The chain uses TRBV15 and TRBJ1-6; D not resolved. The CDR3 consists of 18 residues. Deletions cut 0 bases from V and 0 bases from J, with 12 bases between. Germline V gene sequence: CDR1 LNHNV, CDR2 YYDKDF (reference sequence). The CDR3 protein is CATSRDRAESSYNSPLHF. CDR3 nucleotide sequence: TGTGCCACCAGCAGAGATCGTGCAGAGAGCTCCTATAATTCACCCCTCCACTTT. Using reference TRBV15 and TRBJ1-6 for the parts outside the CDR3, the full variable domain is DAMVIQNPRYQVTQFGKPVTLSCSQTLNHNVMYWYQQKSSQAPKLLFHYYDKDFNNEADTPDNFQSRRPNTSFCFLDIRSPGLGDTAMYLCATSRDRAESSYNSPLHFGNGTRLTVT.

This clonotype was counted between two and nine times. The V and J genes are TRBV20-1 and TRBJ1-5; tentatively, D is TRBD1 (6 bases). CDR1 is DFQATT, CDR2 SNEGSKA, per germline (reference sequence). The germline V and J ends were trimmed by 6 bases and 6 bases, with 15 bases remaining between them. The CDR3 extends over 13 amino acids. This CDR3 is CSALAGDGQPQHF. DNA for the CDR3: TGCAGTGCCCTCGCAGGGGACGGTCAGCCCCAGCATTTT.

Concerning this clonotype itself: A much larger clone lies one base from this, so it may be a read error. The genes are TRBV7-9 and TRBJ1-2, with TRBD1 matching over 7 bases. Germline CDR1 is SEHNR and CDR2 is FQNEAQ (reference sequence). V trimming: 4 bases; J trimming: 7 bases; junction bases outside the gene matches: 12. There are 15 residues in the CDR3. The CDR3 reads CASSSGETGHCGYTF. CDR3 nucleotide sequence: TGTGCCAGCAGCTCAGGGGAGACAGGGCACTGTGGCTACACCTTC.

This clonotype was recorded once. V usage is TRBV7-2 and J usage is TRBJ1-1; TRBD1 might be the D (6 bases). Trimming pared 5 bases from V and 11 bases from J, leaving 21 bases between. The CDR3 is made up of 14 amino acids. Germline CDR1 is SGHTA and CDR2 is FQGNSA. CDR3 loop: CASSQAQQGGRAFF. The CDR3 DNA sequence: TGTGCCAGCAGCCAAGCCCAACAGGGCGGGAGGGCTTTCTTT.

The chain combines TRBV27 with TRBJ1-2; 7 nucleotides match TRBD1. Germline V gene lookup returns CDR1 MNHEY and CDR2 SMNVEV (reference sequence). CDR3 size: 16 residues. Trimming removed 6 bases from V and 0 bases from J; junction bases left unmatched: 10. The CDR3 is CASRKFGTAANYGYTF. In DNA form, the CDR3 reads TGTGCCAGCAGGAAATTTGGGACAGCTGCTAACTATGGCTACACCTTC.

Many counts were recorded for this clonotype. The rearrangement joins TRBV12-3 or TRBV12-4 to TRBJ1-4, with D possibly matching TRBD1 (5 bases). The CDR3 sequence is 15 residues long. V lost 2 bases to trimming and J lost 3 bases, with 10 bases between them. DNA of the CDR3: TGTGCCAGCAGTTTACAGGGTCCAGCTAATGAAAAACTGTTTTTT. Translating it yields CASSLQGPANEKLFF.

This clonotype was detected a few times. The V call is TRBV6-5, the J call TRBJ2-7; D is ambiguous. Trimming removed 4 bases from V and 4 bases from J, with 14 bases in between. The CDR3 spans 14 residues. The germline gives CDR1 MNHEY, CDR2 SVGAGI. The CDR3 nucleotides are TGTGCCAGCAGTTCTAGGCTTGGTGGGTACGAGCAGTACTTC. Residues: CASSSRLGGYEQYF.

This clonotype was seen a few times. V and J are TRBV6-2 or TRBV6-3 and TRBJ2-7; D is perhaps TRBD2 (7 bases). Germline V gene sequence: CDR1 MNHEY, CDR2 SVGEGT. Trimming took 2 bases from V and 5 from J, leaving 16 bases between them. The CDR3 runs to 15 residues. Here the CDR3 DNA reads TGTGCCAGCAGTTACCACCGTACGGGGGGCCACGAGCAGTACTTC. Its translation is CASSYHRTGGHEQYF.

V usage is TRBV2 and J usage is TRBJ1-4; D is unclear. Germline assignment: CDR1 SNHLY and CDR2 FYNNEI. V was shortened by 3 bases and J by 5 bases, with 13 bases between the two germline ends. This CDR3 comprises 15 residues. The CDR3 region has the DNA TGTGCCAGCAGTGATCGGCAGGTTAAAAATGAAAAACTGTTTTTT. Translation gives CASSDRQVKNEKLFF.

This clonotype turned up a few times. The rearrangement joins TRBV6-2 or TRBV6-3 to TRBJ1-5; perhaps TRBD1 as D (5 bases). Deletions cut 2 bases from V and 11 bases from J, with 7 bases between. CDR3 length: 11 residues. Germline CDR1 MNHEY, CDR2 SVGEGT. The CDR3 DNA follows: TGTGCCAGCAGTTACGGGGGGGCCCAGCATTTT. Amino acids: CASSYGGAQHF.

The gene calls are TRBV20-1 and TRBJ2-2, with 8 nucleotides matching TRBD2. The CDR3 sequence is 16 residues long. Germline values: CDR1 DFQATT, CDR2 SNEGSKA (reference sequence). Trimming removed 0 bases from V and 2 bases from J; junction bases left unmatched: 5. The CDR3 region has the DNA TGCAGTGCTAGAGATTCGGTAGCGGGAAACACCGGGGAGCTGTTTTTT. Protein product: CSARDSVAGNTGELFF.

This clonotype was found many times. The V call is TRBV10-3, the J call TRBJ1-1, with 7 bases matching TRBD1. V was clipped by 6 bases and J by 10 bases; unmatched bases: 11. The CDR3 is made up of 13 amino acids. Germline V lookup: CDR1 ENHRY, CDR2 SYGVKD. The CDR3 region is CAIRKQGLIRAFF. In DNA, the CDR3 is TGTGCCATCAGGAAACAGGGGCTGATACGAGCTTTCTTT.

This clonotype has a handful of counts. The chain employs TRBV10-3 and TRBJ1-2; 8 positions match TRBD1. After removal of 2 bases from V and 4 bases from J, the junction contained 3 bases not matched to a gene. There are 14 residues in the CDR3. Looked up from germline, CDR1 is ENHRY and CDR2 is SYGVKD. This CDR3 is CAISEVTGVYGYTF. DNA of the CDR3: TGTGCCATCAGTGAGGTGACAGGGGTCTATGGCTACACCTTC.

This clonotype was observed a single time. The chain recombines TRBV5-1 with TRBJ1-1; 10 bases are shared with TRBD1. The CDR3 loop spans 17 amino acids. Looked up from germline, CDR1 is SGHRS and CDR2 is YFSETQ. V was pared by 4 bases and J by 8 bases, with 17 bases of the junction left unmatched. CDR3 amino acids: CASSRPPSGTGVREAFF. CDR3 nucleotides: TGCGCCAGCAGCCGCCCCCCGAGCGGGACAGGGGTCCGAGAAGCTTTCTTT.

This clonotype was seen repeatedly, ten times or more. The chain uses TRBV25-1 and TRBJ1-1; TRBD1 matches at 8 bases. This CDR3 has 13 residues. V was pared by 7 bases and J by 6 bases, with 7 bases of the junction left unmatched. In germline, CDR1 is MGHDK, CDR2 SYGVNS. CDR3 residues: CASTRTGGPEAFF. In DNA form, the CDR3 reads TGTGCCAGCACACGCACAGGGGGGCCTGAAGCTTTCTTT.

This clonotype was seen many times. The chain is built from TRBV10-3 and TRBJ1-6, with D perhaps matching TRBD1 (6 bases). V lost 3 bases and J 7 bases, leaving 13 bases between the germline ends. The CDR3 is made up of 15 amino acids. In germline, CDR1 is ENHRY, CDR2 SYGVKD. CDR3 sequence (DNA): TGTGCCATCAGTGAATTCGTTCAGGGGAATTCACCCCTCCACTTT. It encodes CAISEFVQGNSPLHF.

The chain employs TRBV12-3 or TRBV12-4 and TRBJ1-4; no clear D gene. With 6 bases removed from V and 2 bases from J, the gap between germline ends came to 10 bases. This CDR3 is 14 amino acids long. CDR3 sequence reads: CASSQAGTNEKLFF. CDR3 nucleotides: TGTGCCAGCAGCCAAGCGGGCACTAATGAAAAACTGTTTTTT.

This clonotype occurred a few times. The rearrangement uses TRBV27 and TRBJ1-2, with D uncertain. V was shortened by 2 bases and J by 5 bases, with 9 bases between the two germline ends. Germline CDR1 MNHEY, CDR2 SMNVEV (reference sequence). The CDR3 is made up of 13 amino acids. Written as DNA, the CDR3 is TGTGCCAGCAGTTTACGATTGGGGTATGGCTACACCTTC. Amino acid sequence: CASSLRLGYGYTF.

This clonotype was detected only a few times. The gene calls are TRBV18 and TRBJ2-5; D unclear. The germline V gene has CDR1 KGHSH and CDR2 LQKENI. V gave up 0 bases and J gave up 2 bases, with 7 bases separating them. The CDR3 has 14 residues. This CDR3 reads CASSPPAQQETQYF. The CDR3 bases are TGTGCCAGCTCACCACCCGCCCAGCAAGAGACCCAGTACTTC.

In DNA, the CDR3 is TGTGCCAGCAGTTACGTTGTGTACGAGCAGTACTTC. Translated: CASSYVVYEQYF. This chain joins TRBV6-2 or TRBV6-3 and TRBJ2-7; D is unresolved. CDR3 length: 12 residues. Germline loops: CDR1 MNHEY, CDR2 SVGEGT. The V and J ends lost 2 bases and 4 bases respectively, with 6 bases between them.

This clonotype was seen only once. This rearrangement joins TRBV6-5 to TRBJ1-2; D may be TRBD1 (6 bases). CDR3 size: 14 residues. CDR1 and CDR2 (germline): MNHEY, SVGAGI. The V and J ends lost 7 bases and 6 bases respectively, with 18 bases between them. CDR3 region: CASNKAGANHGYTF. The CDR3 bases are TGTGCCAGCAACAAAGCGGGGGCCAACCATGGCTACACCTTC.

The rearrangement uses TRBV10-3 and TRBJ1-2; unclear D gene. V was pared by 9 bases and J by 12 bases, with 14 bases between. This CDR3 spans 10 amino acids. CDR1 is ENHRY, CDR2 SYGVKD, per germline. This chain's CDR3 is CAIMASGNTF. The CDR3 DNA reads TGTGCCATTATGGCCTCTGGAAACACCTTC.